This T cell receptor (beta chain) was recorded in a study of blood T cell repertoires in COVID-19. Looking at the study overall: Samples representing acute and convalescent COVID-19 were sourced from the United States, Italy and Spain.

The table came from immunoSEQ multiplex PCR; TCRdb's copy has only in-frame clones and leaves some out. The data show 35,000 to 40,000 clones, around nine tenths seen once. The CDR3 runs to 15 residues. V lost 4 bases and J lost 6, with 19 bases in between. Germline assignment: CDR1 SGHRS and CDR2 YFSETQ. This chain connects TRBV5-1 to TRBJ1-1, with D unresolved. The sample taken for sequencing was peripheral blood. This TCR was sampled from a man aged 70-80 years with acute or convalescent COVID-19. The CDR3 nucleotides read TGCGCCAGCAGCCTAAGCATGAGGCAAGATGCTGAAGCTTTCTTT. As protein: CASSLSMRQDAEAFF.